The clone carrying this TCR beta chain has only one observation. cDNA libraries for TCR alpha and TCR beta, carrying sample barcodes and UMIs, came from 5'RACE with constant-segment primers. TCRdb passed the 5' RACE reads through MiXCR, listing each CDR3 protein once. The sample contains 260,000 or so distinct CDR3 sequences, around 17% of which appear only once. The sample belongs to a study of T-cell memory formation after mild COVID-19. V shed 5 bases and J 3 bases; nucleotides not matched to a gene: 4. Germline V gene sequence: CDR1 DFQATT, CDR2 SNEGSKA (reference sequence). CDR3 length: 13 residues.

Source material: PBMCs or a T cell subset sorted from them (not recorded which). The chain employs TRBV20-1 and TRBJ2-7; 10 bases line up with TRBD1. This TCR was recovered from a man aged 18 to 30 who had mild COVID-19 (a few samples of this study predate the infection). Cell type and time point are not known. CDR3 sequence (DNA): TGCAGTGCTGGACAGGGGGGACACTACGAGCAGTACTTC. This sequence encodes CSAGQGGHYEQYF.